The entry that follows covers one TCR beta chain sequence. The data are from a study of patients and donors after allogeneic stem cell transplantation. Each CDR3 protein is one row after TCRdb ran MiXCR on the RT-PCR reads. The profile covers 390,000 or so distinct CDR3 sequences, with 16% appearing a single time and 7.2% taken by the ten largest. CDR3 length: 16 residues. CDR1 is ENHRY and CDR2 is SYGVKD in the germline V gene. The V and J ends lost 5 bases and 0 bases, in that order; junction bases with no gene match: 8. The rearrangement links TRBV10-3 to TRBJ2-3; 7 nucleotides line up with TRBD2. The TCR originated in a human donor who was either an allogeneic HSCT recipient or a stem cell or donor lymphocyte infusion donor (not recorded which). It is not recorded whose cells these are; they may come from a transplant donor. Sequencing input: blood, either unsorted or a sorted T cell fraction (not recorded which). This CDR3 reads CAISPRSSGSTDTQYF. The CDR3 DNA sequence: TGTGCCATCAGTCCGAGGTCTAGCGGAAGCACAGATACGCAGTATTTT.